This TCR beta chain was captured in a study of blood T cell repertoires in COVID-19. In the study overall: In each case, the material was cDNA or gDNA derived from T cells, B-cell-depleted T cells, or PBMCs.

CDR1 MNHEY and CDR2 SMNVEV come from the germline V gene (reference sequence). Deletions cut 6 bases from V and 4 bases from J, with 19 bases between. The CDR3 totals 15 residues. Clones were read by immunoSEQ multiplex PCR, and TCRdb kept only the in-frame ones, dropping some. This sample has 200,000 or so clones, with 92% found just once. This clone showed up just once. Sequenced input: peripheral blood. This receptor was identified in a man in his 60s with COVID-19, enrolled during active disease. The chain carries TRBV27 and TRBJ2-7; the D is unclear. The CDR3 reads CASSKTNGGRYEQYF. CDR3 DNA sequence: TGTGCCAGCAGCAAAACGAATGGTGGTCGGTACGAGCAGTACTTC.